These T cell receptor beta chains were read from a single sample in a study of T cells after posttransplantation cyclophosphamide. Data came from immunoSEQ multiplex PCR; TCRdb stores just in-frame clones and leaves some out. The sample records thousands of clones, approximately 75% being singletons. Sequenced material: PBMCs, taken after allogeneic stem cell transplant with calcineurin inhibitor and methotrexate. Source of these receptors: a female patient in her fifties who received an allogeneic stem cell transplant from an unrelated donor, was CMV-positive, and had acute and chronic GVHD. Some T cells may be supplied by the graft donor. Both conserved end residues are part of each CDR3. D genes are given only for firm matches. Only part of the rows carry a size: once, few, many, or a class if the clone is expanded.

TRBD2	-	TRBV9	16	TRBJ2-3	CASSVYGSGITDTQYF	TGTGCCAGCAGCGTATACGGTAGCGGGATCACAGATACGCAGTATTTT
-	-	TRBV19	14	TRBJ1-2	CASSSRGGGYGYTF	TGTGCCAGTAGTTCCCGGGGGGGCGGCTATGGCTACACCTTC
TRBD1	-	TRBV7-6	16	TRBJ2-5	CASSSPPDRKVETQYF	TGTGCCAGCAGCTCCCCGCCGGACAGGAAGGTAGAGACCCAGTACTTC
TRBD1	few	TRBV19	15	TRBJ2-1	CASRAGTGRDNEQFF	TGTGCCAGTAGAGCCGGGACAGGGCGGGACAATGAGCAGTTCTTC
TRBD1	-	TRBV18	14	TRBJ1-2	CASSPQGASYGYTF	TGTGCCAGCTCACCGCAGGGGGCCTCCTATGGCTACACCTTC
TRBD2	-	TRBV18	15	TRBJ2-7	CASSPGLAASYEQYF	TGTGCCAGCTCACCGGGACTAGCGGCCTCCTACGAGCAGTACTTC
-	-	TRBV7-8	15	TRBJ1-5	CASSLGVTDNQPQHF	TGTGCCAGCAGCTTAGGAGTAACAGACAATCAGCCCCAGCATTTT
TRBD2	-	TRBV2	14	TRBJ2-1	CAILSREGGNEQFF	TGTGCCATCCTTTCAAGGGAGGGTGGCAATGAGCAGTTCTTC
-	-	TRBV4-1	14	TRBJ1-6	CASSQDAGYSPLHF	TGCGCCAGCAGCCAAGATGCCGGGTATTCACCCCTCCACTTT
-	-	TRBV7-8	15	TRBJ1-5	CASSLAQGRFQPQHF	TGTGCCAGCAGCTTAGCGCAGGGAAGGTTCCAGCCCCAGCATTTT
-	-	TRBV10-3	13	TRBJ1-2	CAIGATGVNGYTF	TGTGCCATCGGCGCAACAGGAGTGAACGGCTACACCTTC
-	-	TRBV28	15	TRBJ1-1	CASSFAGAQSTEAFF	TGTGCCAGCAGTTTCGCTGGGGCCCAGAGCACTGAAGCTTTCTTT
-	-	TRBV7-9	11	TRBJ1-1	CASSFSGEAFF	TGTGCCAGCAGCTTTTCAGGTGAAGCTTTCTTT
-	-	TRBV7-2	14	TRBJ2-5	CASRDTGLRETQYF	TGTGCCAGCAGGGATACGGGACTCAGGGAGACCCAGTACTTC
TRBD1	-	TRBV2	15	TRBJ2-1	CASRGDRELLNEQFF	TGTGCCAGCAGGGGGGACAGGGAGCTCCTCAATGAGCAGTTCTTC
-	-	TRBV4-1	15	TRBJ2-3	CASSQGTASTDTQYF	TGCGCCAGCAGCCAGGGGACTGCTAGCACAGATACGCAGTATTTT
-	once	TRBV5-6	14	TRBJ2-7	CASSLPEFAHEQYF	TGTGCCAGCAGCCTACCGGAGTTCGCCCACGAGCAGTACTTC
-	-	TRBV5-4	14	TRBJ1-1	CASRRTTGNGVAFF	TGTGCCAGCAGGCGGACCACAGGGAACGGAGTAGCTTTCTTT
-	-	TRBV6-1	12	TRBJ2-7	CATDTRFAEQYF	TGTGCCACCGACACACGGTTCGCCGAGCAGTACTTC
-	-	TRBV27	16	TRBJ2-7	CASSFRGTDDPYEQYF	TGTGCCAGCAGTTTCCGCGGGACCGATGACCCCTACGAGCAGTACTTC
TRBD1	once	TRBV27	18	TRBJ1-2	CASSLRSLPRGQFYGYTF	TGTGCCAGCAGTTTACGCTCACTCCCTAGGGGACAGTTCTATGGCTACACCTTC
-	-	TRBV19	16	TRBJ1-4	CASSPRRGGRGEKLFF	TGTGCCAGTAGCCCCAGAAGAGGGGGAAGGGGTGAAAAACTGTTTTTT
-	-	TRBV11-2	13	TRBJ2-2	CASSFTDTGELFF	TGTGCCAGCAGCTTCACTGACACCGGGGAGCTGTTTTTT
-	many	TRBV7-9	15	TRBJ1-2	CASSPITLTGYGYTF	TGTGCCAGCAGCCCGATCACTTTAACCGGGTATGGCTACACCTTC
TRBD1	once	TRBV4-1	15	TRBJ1-2	CASSQEGTGDYGYTF	TGCGCCAGCAGCCAAGAAGGGACAGGGGACTATGGCTACACCTTC
TRBD1	once	TRBV9	15	TRBJ1-2	CASSVVGTGDYGYTF	TGTGCCAGCAGCGTAGTTGGGACAGGGGACTATGGCTACACCTTC
-	-	TRBV4-1	16	TRBJ2-3	CASSQAVGPDTDTQYF	TGCGCCAGCAGCCAAGCCGTGGGGCCCGACACAGATACGCAGTATTTT
-	-	TRBV2	14	TRBJ2-1	CASSEREYYNEQFF	TGTGCCAGCAGTGAAAGGGAGTACTACAATGAGCAGTTCTTC
-	-	TRBV27	14	TRBJ2-7	CASSQQGSPGEQYF	TGTGCCAGCAGCCAACAGGGATCTCCGGGCGAGCAGTACTTC
-	-	TRBV18	11	TRBJ1-2	CASSPADGYTF	TGTGCCAGCTCACCCGCGGATGGCTACACCTTC
-	-	TRBV19	14	TRBJ1-1	CASSILGFDTEAFF	TGTGCCAGTAGTATACTCGGGTTTGACACTGAAGCTTTCTTT
-	few	TRBV6-1	15	TRBJ1-5	CASSEEGLSNQPQHF	TGTGCCAGCAGTGAAGAGGGGCTCAGCAATCAGCCCCAGCATTTT
-	few	TRBV7-9	16	TRBJ1-1	CASSEGFRTMNTEAFF	TGTGCCAGCAGCGAGGGTTTTAGAACCATGAACACTGAAGCTTTCTTT
-	-	TRBV4-1	17	TRBJ1-1	CASSQGFSTGSNTEAFF	TGCGCCAGCAGCCAAGGTTTTTCAACGGGGTCGAACACTGAAGCTTTCTTT
-	-	TRBV5-1	14	TRBJ1-1	CASSLGQGYTEAFF	TGCGCCAGCAGCTTGGGCCAGGGATACACTGAAGCTTTCTTT
TRBD1	few	TRBV6-5	15	TRBJ2-1	CASSPGTAAVNEQFF	TGTGCCAGCAGCCCCGGGACAGCTGCCGTCAATGAGCAGTTCTTC
TRBD2	once	TRBV5-4	20	TRBJ2-5	CASSPRGLAGGPGRTETQYF	TGTGCCAGCAGCCCCCGAGGACTAGCGGGAGGGCCGGGACGTACGGAGACCCAGTACTTC
TRBD1	-	TRBV29-1	16	TRBJ2-1	CSVLTGTGGTYNEQFF	TGCAGCGTACTTACCGGGACAGGGGGCACCTACAATGAGCAGTTCTTC
-	-	TRBV7-3	14	TRBJ1-2	CASSFGGEGNGYTF	TGTGCCAGCAGCTTCGGAGGGGAGGGTAATGGCTACACCTTC
TRBD1	-	TRBV5-1	15	TRBJ1-3	CASSLDRAKGNTIYF	TGCGCCAGCAGCCTGGACAGGGCTAAAGGAAACACCATATATTTT
TRBD1	-	TRBV6-5	16	TRBJ2-6	CASSYSGQGGANVLTF	TGTGCCAGCAGTTACTCGGGACAGGGAGGAGCCAACGTCCTGACTTTC
TRBD1	few	TRBV7-7	14	TRBJ2-2	CASSLTGSTGELFF	TGTGCCAGCAGCTTGACAGGGAGTACCGGGGAGCTGTTTTTT
TRBD1	-	TRBV10-2	16	TRBJ1-4	CASSVSRGSANEKLFF	TGCGCCAGCAGTGTCTCCAGGGGGTCGGCGAATGAAAAACTGTTTTTT